A selection of T cell receptor beta chains follows, all from one sample in a study of CD8 T cells in Susac syndrome. Each CDR3 protein is one row after TCRdb ran MiXCR on the immunoSEQ multiplex PCR reads. The data hold 150,000 to 180,000 distinct CDR3 sequences, with over 85% observed a single time. The material sequenced was CD8+ T cells from PBMCs. The source is a human donor with multiple sclerosis. Each CDR3 is given with its conserved first and last residue. A D gene is named only where the DNA matches it firmly. Clone sizes are given selectively: once, few, many, or a class where the clone is expanded.

>TRBJ2-1|-|-|TRBV29-1
CSVDPRGLYNEQFF
TGCAGCGTTGACCCCAGGGGCCTTTACAATGAGCAGTTCTTC
>TRBJ1-2|-|-|TRBV4-1
CASSPGAEIAYGYTF
TGCGCCAGCAGCCCAGGGGCAGAGATTGCCTATGGCTACACCTTC
>TRBJ2-3|TRBD1|-|TRBV20-1
CSARGTGVSTDTQYF
TGCAGTGCTAGGGGGACAGGGGTCAGCACAGATACGCAGTATTTT
>TRBJ2-7|TRBD1|-|TRBV27
CASRTGQTYEQYF
TGTGCCAGCCGGACGGGACAGACCTACGAGCAGTACTTC
>TRBJ2-1|-|-|TRBV6-2/TRBV6-3
CASSYLAGPYNEQFF
TGTGCCAGCAGTTACCTAGCAGGCCCCTACAATGAGCAGTTCTTC
>TRBJ1-5|TRBD1|-|TRBV27
CASSSDRNQPQHF
TGTGCCAGCAGTTCGGACAGGAATCAGCCCCAGCATTTT
>TRBJ1-2|-|-|TRBV9
CASSVFSGSDYGYTF
TGTGCCAGCAGCGTATTTTCTGGGAGTGACTATGGCTACACCTTC
>TRBJ2-1|-|-|TRBV4-3
CASSRHQGEGYNEQFF
TGCGCCAGCAGCCGCCACCAGGGTGAGGGCTACAATGAGCAGTTCTTC
>TRBJ1-5|-|-|TRBV27
CASSSYRDQPQHF
TGTGCCAGCAGTTCATACCGGGATCAGCCCCAGCATTTT
>TRBJ1-1|-|-|TRBV5-1
CASSGGREAFF
TGCGCCAGCAGCGGGGGGCGAGAAGCTTTCTTT
>TRBJ2-5|TRBD1|-|TRBV9
CASSAYGTDKETQYF
TGTGCCAGCAGCGCGTACGGGACAGACAAAGAGACCCAGTACTTC
>TRBJ2-2|-|once|TRBV18
CASGEVRQGAGELFF
TGTGCCAGCGGTGAGGTCCGTCAGGGAGCCGGGGAGCTGTTTTTT
>TRBJ1-5|TRBD1|-|TRBV7-6
CASSLRTGPNQPQHF
TGTGCCAGCAGCTTGCGGACAGGGCCCAATCAGCCCCAGCATTTT
>TRBJ2-3|-|-|TRBV2
CASGWGNTDTQYF
TGTGCCAGCGGATGGGGCAACACAGATACGCAGTATTTT
>TRBJ2-7|-|-|TRBV29-1
CSVELQSPYEQYF
TGCAGCGTTGAACTGCAGTCTCCCTACGAGCAGTACTTC
>TRBJ2-7|-|-|TRBV12-5
CASGLVGQALSYEQYF
TGTGCTAGTGGTTTGGTAGGGCAGGCCCTCTCCTACGAGCAGTACTTC
>TRBJ1-2|-|-|TRBV27
CASSPRPREGYTF
TGTGCCAGCAGTCCAAGACCCCGGGAGGGCTACACCTTC
>TRBJ2-7|TRBD1|-|TRBV9
CASSVDWGQPYEQYF
TGTGCCAGCAGCGTAGATTGGGGACAGCCCTACGAGCAGTACTTC
>TRBJ2-5|-|-|TRBV27
CASSPGTERLPQYF
TGTGCCAGCAGTCCAGGGACGGAAAGGTTGCCCCAGTACTTC
>TRBJ1-3|-|-|TRBV9
CASGGASRSGNTIYF
TGTGCCTCGGGGGGGGCATCCCGCTCTGGAAACACCATATATTTT
>TRBJ2-2|-|-|TRBV21-1
CASSIRQGTAGELFF
TGTGCCAGCAGCATAAGACAGGGGACCGCCGGGGAGCTGTTTTTT
>TRBJ2-7|-|-|TRBV7-9
CASIPPGRPYEQYF
TGTGCCAGCATCCCCCCCGGCAGACCCTACGAGCAGTACTTC
>TRBJ2-7|-|-|TRBV11-2
CASSLEGATASYEQYF
TGTGCCAGCAGCTTAGAGGGGGCAACGGCGTCCTACGAGCAGTACTTC
>TRBJ2-5|-|-|TRBV7-9
CASSPRVETQYF
TGTGCCAGCAGCCCAAGGGTGGAGACCCAGTACTTC